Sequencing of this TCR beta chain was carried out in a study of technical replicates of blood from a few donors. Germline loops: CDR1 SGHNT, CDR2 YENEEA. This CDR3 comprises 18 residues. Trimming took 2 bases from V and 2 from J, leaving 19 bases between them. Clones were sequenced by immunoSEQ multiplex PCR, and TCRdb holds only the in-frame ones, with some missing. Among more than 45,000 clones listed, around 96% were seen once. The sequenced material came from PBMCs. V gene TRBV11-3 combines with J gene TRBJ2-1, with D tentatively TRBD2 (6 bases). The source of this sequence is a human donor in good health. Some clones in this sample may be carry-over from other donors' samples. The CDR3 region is CASSLRSGETTTYNEQFF. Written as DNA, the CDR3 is TGTGCCAGCAGCTTACGGTCGGGGGAAACCACAACCTACAATGAGCAGTTCTTC.